What follows are 5 T cell receptor beta chains derived from one specimen sequenced in a study of shared clonotypes between healthy human individuals. TCRdb's copy holds only in-frame clones and misses some; the assay was immunoSEQ multiplex PCR. The sample includes around 500,000 clones, almost 80% of them seen just once. The sample taken for sequencing was PBMCs. All receptors derive from a woman aged 40 to 55 in good health. Some clones in this sample may be carry-over from other donors' samples.

The CDR3 sequence is CASSGDSGGNTIYF. The CDR3 bases are TGCGCCAGCAGCGGGGATAGTGGTGGAAACACCATATATTTT. This chain uses TRBV5-1 with TRBJ1-3; the D is unclear. Germline V gene sequence: CDR1 SGHRS, CDR2 YFSETQ. The CDR3 spans 14 residues. Between the trimmed V and J ends, which lost 4 bases and 3 bases, there was a span of 11 bases.

The chain joins TRBV15 to TRBJ2-7; TRBD1 agrees at 9 bases. V gave up 3 bases and J gave up 6 bases; unmatched junction bases: 6. Germline lookup yields CDR1 LNHNV and CDR2 YYDKDF (reference sequence). The CDR3 totals 14 residues. The CDR3 loop reads CATSSDRGIGEQYF. CDR3 nucleotide sequence: TGTGCCACCAGCAGTGACAGGGGGATTGGCGAGCAGTACTTC.

This chain uses TRBV4-2 with TRBJ2-7, with 10 positions matching TRBD1. Germline V lookup: CDR1 LGHNA, CDR2 YNFKEQ. CDR3 length equals 17 residues. V was pared by 1 base and J by 0 bases, with 6 bases of the junction left unmatched. DNA of the CDR3: TGTGCCAGCAGCCAAGGACCGGGACAGGGGAACTCCTACGAGCAGTACTTC. Protein product: CASSQGPGQGNSYEQYF.

This clone was observed a few times. V and J are TRBV9 and TRBJ2-1, with a possible D match to TRBD1 (5 bases). The CDR3 has 13 amino acids. Germline V gene lookup returns CDR1 SGDLS and CDR2 YYNGEE. V gave up 3 bases and J gave up 5 bases, with 9 bases separating them. CDR3 sequence (DNA): TGTGCCAGCAGCGACAGGCCGGACAATGAGCAGTTCTTC. This gives the protein CASSDRPDNEQFF.

This chain uses TRBV30 with TRBJ2-7; D perhaps matches TRBD1 (5 bases). The V gene's germline CDR1 is GTSNPN and CDR2 SVGIG (reference sequence). V lost 8 bases and J 7 bases, leaving 15 bases between the germline ends. There are 11 residues in the CDR3. CDR3: CARRTFGEQYF. The CDR3 DNA reads TGTGCCCGACGGACATTCGGGGAGCAGTACTTC.